The 28 T cell receptor beta chains listed next were all sequenced from one sample in a study of T cells expressing NK-cell markers. TCRdb processed the 5' RACE reads again and assigns one entry to each CDR3 protein, with no DNA. The clone table shows about 550,000 distinct CDR3 sequences, with the ten largest holding 3.5% to 4.5%. Material: blood T cells: a sorted CD56 or NKG2C T cell subset, CD4+ or CD8+ T cells, or bulk PBMC T cells (not recorded which). All receptors derive from a man aged 18 to 30 in good health.

The J gene is TRBJ2-7, the V gene TRBV5-1; as DNA is missing, the TRBD2 call by TCRdb cannot be tested. There are 14 residues in the CDR3. From germline, CDR1 is SGHRS and CDR2 YFSETQ. CDR3 loop: CASKLAGAIYEQYF.

This chain joins TRBV11-2 and TRBJ2-3; the TRBD2 assignment by TCRdb is unverifiable without DNA. The V gene's germline CDR1 is SGHAT and CDR2 FQNNGV. This CDR3 contains 15 residues. CDR3 sequence: CASSRDLRATDTQYF.

The chain uses TRBV13 and TRBJ2-3. Germline loops: CDR1 PRHDT, CDR2 FYEKMQ (reference sequence). The CDR3 length is 14 residues. CDR3 region: CASSFVLGVDTQYF.

The chain is built from TRBV6-2 or TRBV6-3 and TRBJ2-6. Germline CDR1 reads MNHEY; CDR2 reads SVGEGT. The CDR3 is made up of 14 amino acids. The CDR3 region is CASGFSSGANVLTF.

This chain links TRBV30 with TRBJ1-5; TCRdb lists TRBD1, though no DNA is available to test this call. Germline V lookup: CDR1 GTSNPN, CDR2 SVGIG (reference sequence). There are 15 residues in the CDR3. CDR3 sequence: CAWRLGVNSNQPQHF.

The CDR3: CSGYLGNTEAFF. This sequence joins TRBV20-1 and TRBJ1-1. Per germline, CDR1 DFQATT and CDR2 SNEGSKA (reference sequence). The CDR3 covers 12 residues.

This chain joins TRBV24-1 and TRBJ2-1. Germline V CDR1 and CDR2: KGHDR, SFDVKD. The CDR3 consists of 12 residues. CDR3 protein: CATRGSHNEQFF.

The chain joins TRBV30 to TRBJ2-7; the D call from TCRdb, TRBD1, cannot be confirmed without DNA. Germline lookup yields CDR1 GTSNPN and CDR2 SVGIG (reference sequence). The CDR3 is 14 amino acids. The CDR3 spells CAWSVGQGDYEQYF. Variable domain in full (rest from reference TRBV30 and TRBJ2-7): SQTIHQWPATLVQPVGSPLSLECTVEGTSNPNLYWYRQAAGRGLQLLFYSVGIGQISSEVPQNLSASRPQDRQFILSSKKLLLSDSGFYLCAWSVGQGDYEQYFGPGTRLTVT.

Here the CDR3 reads CASSSGTLAGANNEQFF. V usage is TRBV9 and J usage is TRBJ2-1; without DNA, the TCRdb call of TRBD2 cannot be checked. CDR1 and CDR2 from the germline V gene are SGDLS and YYNGEE. This CDR3 has 17 residues.

CDR3 in amino acids: CASSLIGKPTDTQYF. This chain uses TRBV12-3 or TRBV12-4 with TRBJ2-3. The CDR3 length is 15 residues.

This chain links TRBV10-3 with TRBJ2-3; the TRBD2 assignment by TCRdb is unverifiable without DNA. Germline CDR1 reads ENHRY; CDR2 reads SYGVKD. There are 18 residues in the CDR3. CDR3 region: CAISEPGLAPNPTDTQYF.

The gene calls are TRBV5-1 and TRBJ2-7; with no DNA, the TCRdb D assignment of TRBD2 cannot be verified. CDR3 length: 18 amino acids. The germline gives CDR1 SGHRS, CDR2 YFSETQ. The CDR3 region is CASSLGGLAGETSYEQYF.

The V gene is TRBV25-1, the J gene TRBJ2-1; TCRdb returns TRBD2, unconfirmable since there is no DNA. This CDR3 comprises 14 residues. Germline assignment: CDR1 MGHDK and CDR2 SYGVNS. CDR3 sequence: CASSELGTSYEQFF. The variable domain in full, with the rest retrieved from reference TRBV25-1 and TRBJ2-1, is EADIYQTPRYLVIGTGKKITLECSQTMGHDKMYWYQQDPGMELHLIHYSYGVNSTEKGDLSSESTVSRIRTEHFPLTLESARPSHTSQYLCASSELGTSYEQFFGPGTRLTVL.

CDR3 residues: CASTGTSSSTDTQYF. The chain combines TRBV6-2 or TRBV6-3 with TRBJ2-3; TCRdb's assignment of TRBD2 cannot be checked, as there is no DNA. The CDR3 runs to 15 residues. Germline CDR1 MNHEY, CDR2 SVGEGT.

This rearrangement joins TRBV14 to TRBJ2-2; TCRdb returns TRBD2, unconfirmable since there is no DNA. Germline CDR1 is SGHDN and CDR2 is FVKESK. CDR3 length: 16 residues. The chain's CDR3 is CASSSGPGRGAGELFF.

The chain has TRBV27 and TRBJ2-3; TCRdb reports TRBD2, a call that lacks DNA to check it against. The germline gives CDR1 MNHEY, CDR2 SMNVEV (reference sequence). The CDR3 is made up of 15 amino acids. The CDR3 sequence: CASSLISGYTDTQYF.

The CDR3 region is CASSQHVGQGLSSYNEQFF. The V and J genes are TRBV25-1 and TRBJ2-1; TCRdb selects TRBD1, and the lack of DNA leaves this call unchecked. The CDR3 is 19 residues long. In germline, CDR1 is MGHDK, CDR2 SYGVNS.

The V and J genes are TRBV15 and TRBJ2-1. Looked up from germline, CDR1 is LNHNV and CDR2 is YYDKDF (reference sequence). The CDR3 totals 12 residues. The CDR3 sequence: CATALVRGEQFF.

CDR3 sequence reads: CASSSEMQDEQFF. The chain couples TRBV5-5 to TRBJ2-1. The CDR3 totals 13 residues. Germline V gives CDR1 SGHKS, CDR2 YYEKEE (reference sequence).

V is TRBV6-2 or TRBV6-3 and J is TRBJ2-7; TCRdb proposes TRBD2, but this gene call is untestable without DNA. Per the germline V gene, CDR1 is MNHEY and CDR2 is SVGEGT. CDR3 length: 16 residues. CDR3: CASSSPLVANSYEQYF.

CDR3: CAISEIAGATVEQFF. V and J are TRBV10-3 and TRBJ2-1; TCRdb's D call, TRBD2, is unchecked because there is no DNA. The CDR3 runs to 15 residues. CDR1 and CDR2 (germline): ENHRY, SYGVKD.

V gene TRBV6-1 combines with J gene TRBJ1-2; TCRdb's D call, TRBD1, is unchecked because there is no DNA. Germline V gene lookup returns CDR1 MNHNS and CDR2 SASEGT. This CDR3 region has 13 residues. This CDR3 is CATGQGTPYGYTF.

The chain carries TRBV10-3 and TRBJ2-1; the D call of TRBD2 rests on TCRdb alone, since no DNA is present to check it. This CDR3 spans 12 amino acids. Germline V gene lookup returns CDR1 ENHRY and CDR2 SYGVKD. This CDR3 is CAIRREEGEQFF.

This chain connects TRBV20-1 to TRBJ1-4; the TCRdb D gene call, TRBD1, has no DNA to confirm it. Per germline, CDR1 DFQATT and CDR2 SNEGSKA (reference sequence). The CDR3 spans 14 residues. The CDR3 reads CSLLSGATNEKLFF.

The chain carries TRBV6-6 and TRBJ1-2; TCRdb picks TRBD1, but there is no DNA to check that call. Germline CDR1 reads MNHNY; CDR2 reads SVGAGI (reference sequence). The CDR3 consists of 13 residues. The CDR3 here is CASGDRGHYGYTF.

The CDR3 loop is CASSFRHNTGANVLTF. The chain has TRBV27 and TRBJ2-6. CDR1 and CDR2 from the germline V gene are MNHEY and SMNVEV (reference sequence). The CDR3 runs 16 residues.

The V and J genes are TRBV29-1 and TRBJ2-1; TCRdb picks TRBD2, but there is no DNA to check that call. CDR1 is SQVTM and CDR2 is ANQGSEA in the germline V gene. This CDR3 has 15 residues. The CDR3 is CSVELTLAGDNEQFF.

The V and J genes are TRBV12-3 or TRBV12-4 and TRBJ2-6; checking the TCRdb D call of TRBD1 is not possible without DNA. The CDR3 spans 15 residues. CDR3 region: CASRDSSSGANVLTF.